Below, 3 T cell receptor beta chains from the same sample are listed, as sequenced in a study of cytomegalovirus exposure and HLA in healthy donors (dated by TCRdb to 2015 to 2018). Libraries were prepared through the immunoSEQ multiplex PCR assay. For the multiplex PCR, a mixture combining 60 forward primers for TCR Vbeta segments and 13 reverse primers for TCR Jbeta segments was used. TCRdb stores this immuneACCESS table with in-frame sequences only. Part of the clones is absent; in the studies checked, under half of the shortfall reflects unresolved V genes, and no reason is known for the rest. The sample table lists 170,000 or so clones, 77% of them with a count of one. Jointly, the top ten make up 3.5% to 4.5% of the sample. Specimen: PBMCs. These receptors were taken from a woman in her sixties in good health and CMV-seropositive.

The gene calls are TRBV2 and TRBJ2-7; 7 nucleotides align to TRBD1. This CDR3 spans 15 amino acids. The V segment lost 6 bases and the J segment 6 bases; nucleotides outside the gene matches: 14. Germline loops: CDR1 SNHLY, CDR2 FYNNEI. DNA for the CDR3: TGTGCCAGCAGCTTGACAGGGAGAGCGATGGGCGAGCAGTACTTC. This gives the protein CASSLTGRAMGEQYF.

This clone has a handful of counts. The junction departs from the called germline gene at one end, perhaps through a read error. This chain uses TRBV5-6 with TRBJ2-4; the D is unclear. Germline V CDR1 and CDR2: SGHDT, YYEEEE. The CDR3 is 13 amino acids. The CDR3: CASSLYRENSQYF. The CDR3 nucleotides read TGTGCCAGCAGCTTGTACAGAGAAAACAGTCAGTACTTC.

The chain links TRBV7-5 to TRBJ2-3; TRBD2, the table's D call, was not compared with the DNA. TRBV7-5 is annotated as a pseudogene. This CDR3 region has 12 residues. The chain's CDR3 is CVRSPRDDTQYF. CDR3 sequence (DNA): TGTGTCAGAAGCCCCCGGGATGATACGCAGTATTTT.